The rows below give T cell receptor beta chains drawn from one sample of a study of regulatory T cells in long-lasting Graves disease. MiXCR was run by TCRdb on the multiplex PCR reads, yielding one entry per CDR3 protein. The sample carries approximately 400,000 distinct CDR3 sequences, roughly 25% recorded once. Here the sequenced sample was peripheral blood mononuclear cells (PBMCs), taken when the disease was refractory, from a patient treated with antithyroid drugs. Every receptor here comes from a woman aged 40-49 years with Graves disease. Each CDR3 is given with its conserved first and last residue. Each record gives: V gene, D gene, J gene, clone size, CDR3 protein, CDR3 DNA. D genes are given only for firm matches. Part of the rows lack a size; the others show once, few, many or a class for expanded clones.

V: TRBV24-1
D: -
J: TRBJ2-3
size: many
CDR3: CATSAGRFTSTDTQYF
DNA: TGTGCCACCAGTGCGGGCAGGTTTACTAGCACAGATACGCAGTATTTT

V: TRBV29-1
D: -
J: TRBJ1-4
size: -
CDR3: CSVAAGADEKLFF
DNA: TGCAGCGTGGCAGCCGGGGCGGATGAAAAACTGTTTTTT

V: TRBV6-1
D: -
J: TRBJ1-3
size: few
CDR3: CASSPRWVLGGNTIYF
DNA: TGTGCCAGCAGCCCTCGTTGGGTCTTAGGCGGAAACACCATATATTTT

V: TRBV27
D: -
J: TRBJ2-7
size: -
CDR3: CASSSLDLRGASYEQYF
DNA: TGTGCCAGCAGTTCGCTCGATCTGCGCGGAGCGTCCTACGAGCAGTACTTC

V: TRBV12-3/TRBV12-4
D: -
J: TRBJ2-1
size: -
CDR3: CASSPSFKGSNEQFF
DNA: TGTGCCAGCAGTCCTAGTTTTAAGGGTTCCAATGAGCAGTTCTTC

V: TRBV20-1
D: -
J: TRBJ2-5
size: many
CDR3: CSAYPLDLETQYF
DNA: TGCAGTGCCTATCCCCTGGATTTGGAGACCCAGTACTTC

V: TRBV28
D: TRBD2
J: TRBJ2-5
size: many
CDR3: CASSLTTSGSGYGTQYF
DNA: TGTGCCAGCAGTTTGACGACTAGCGGGAGCGGGTATGGGACCCAGTACTTC

V: TRBV20-1
D: TRBD1
J: TRBJ2-5
size: many
CDR3: CSASGGRGLETQYF
DNA: TGCAGTGCCTCTGGGGGCAGGGGGCTGGAGACCCAGTACTTC

V: TRBV12-3/TRBV12-4
D: -
J: TRBJ1-4
size: many
CDR3: CASSSHPGMTNEKLFF
DNA: TGTGCCAGCAGTTCTCACCCGGGAATGACTAATGAAAAACTGTTTTTT

V: TRBV28
D: -
J: TRBJ2-5
size: many
CDR3: CASSLPGLKKETQYF
DNA: TGTGCCAGCAGTCTACCGGGACTCAAAAAAGAGACCCAGTACTTC

V: TRBV6-5
D: -
J: TRBJ1-1
size: few
CDR3: CASSYWSGTPAAEAFF
DNA: TGTGCCAGCAGTTACTGGTCGGGCACTCCTGCCGCTGAAGCTTTCTTT

V: TRBV27
D: TRBD2
J: TRBJ2-1
size: few
CDR3: CASSLIAGALNEQFF
DNA: TGTGCCAGCAGTTTAATAGCGGGAGCCCTCAATGAGCAGTTCTTC

V: TRBV28
D: TRBD1
J: TRBJ2-1
size: few
CDR3: CASSFRRDREYNEQFF
DNA: TGTGCCAGCAGTTTCCGCCGGGACAGGGAGTACAATGAGCAGTTCTTC

V: TRBV2
D: TRBD2
J: TRBJ2-1
size: many
CDR3: CASSALAGVRNEQFF
DNA: TGTGCCAGCAGCGCACTAGCGGGAGTAAGGAATGAGCAGTTCTTC

V: TRBV27
D: -
J: TRBJ1-2
size: -
CDR3: CASRPDGSNYGYTF
DNA: TGTGCCAGCAGGCCGGACGGTTCTAACTATGGCTACACCTTC

V: TRBV3-1
D: -
J: TRBJ2-7
size: -
CDR3: CASSRLPTGSEQYF
DNA: TGTGCCAGCAGCCGACTCCCCACAGGGTCCGAGCAGTACTTC

V: TRBV28
D: TRBD2
J: TRBJ2-1
size: -
CDR3: CASSFPHSGGFYNEQFF
DNA: TGTGCCAGCAGTTTCCCGCATAGCGGGGGGTTTTACAATGAGCAGTTCTTC

V: TRBV18
D: -
J: TRBJ2-5
size: many
CDR3: CASSLTQETQYF
DNA: TGTGCCAGCTCACTCACCCAAGAGACCCAGTACTTC

V: TRBV2
D: -
J: TRBJ2-5
size: many
CDR3: CASSGPGRTGTEQETQYF
DNA: TGTGCCAGCAGTGGGCCAGGAAGAACCGGGACGGAGCAAGAGACCCAGTACTTC

V: TRBV6-5
D: -
J: TRBJ2-5
size: many
CDR3: CASSYLVGGLMYF
DNA: TGTGCCAGCAGTTACTTGGTCGGGGGTCTTATGTACTTC

V: TRBV13
D: TRBD1
J: TRBJ2-7
size: -
CDR3: CASSPDGTVYYEQYF
DNA: TGTGCCAGCAGCCCAGATGGGACAGTCTACTACGAGCAGTACTTC

V: TRBV9
D: TRBD2
J: TRBJ2-7
size: -
CDR3: CASSRSGRSPYEQYF
DNA: TGTGCCAGCAGTCGTAGCGGGAGGTCCCCATACGAGCAGTACTTC

V: TRBV29-1
D: -
J: TRBJ1-5
size: few
CDR3: CSVHSGRNQPQHF
DNA: TGCAGCGTCCACTCCGGGAGAAATCAGCCCCAGCATTTT

V: TRBV7-9
D: TRBD2
J: TRBJ2-7
size: -
CDR3: CASSPHLASGSIWFGFSYEQYF
DNA: TGTGCCAGCAGCCCCCACCTGGCTAGCGGGAGCATTTGGTTCGGTTTCTCCTACGAGCAGTACTTC

V: TRBV28
D: TRBD2
J: TRBJ2-7
size: -
CDR3: CASSTPSPSGSYEQYF
DNA: TGTGCCAGCAGCACCCCATCTCCTAGCGGGAGCTACGAGCAGTACTTC

V: TRBV2
D: TRBD2
J: TRBJ2-4
size: -
CDR3: CASSPSGGLAKNIQYF
DNA: TGTGCCAGCAGCCCGAGCGGGGGACTAGCCAAAAACATTCAGTACTTC

V: TRBV27
D: -
J: TRBJ1-2
size: -
CDR3: CASRRTAGGYTF
DNA: TGTGCCAGCAGACGGACAGCGGGAGGCTACACCTTC

V: TRBV20-1
D: -
J: TRBJ2-6
size: many
CDR3: CSAREGLTSGANVLTF
DNA: TGCAGTGCTAGGGAGGGGCTTACCTCTGGGGCCAACGTCCTGACTTTC

V: TRBV30
D: -
J: TRBJ2-2
size: -
CDR3: CAWSVTGALGGELFF
DNA: TGTGCCTGGAGTGTGACGGGGGCGCTGGGCGGGGAGCTGTTTTTT